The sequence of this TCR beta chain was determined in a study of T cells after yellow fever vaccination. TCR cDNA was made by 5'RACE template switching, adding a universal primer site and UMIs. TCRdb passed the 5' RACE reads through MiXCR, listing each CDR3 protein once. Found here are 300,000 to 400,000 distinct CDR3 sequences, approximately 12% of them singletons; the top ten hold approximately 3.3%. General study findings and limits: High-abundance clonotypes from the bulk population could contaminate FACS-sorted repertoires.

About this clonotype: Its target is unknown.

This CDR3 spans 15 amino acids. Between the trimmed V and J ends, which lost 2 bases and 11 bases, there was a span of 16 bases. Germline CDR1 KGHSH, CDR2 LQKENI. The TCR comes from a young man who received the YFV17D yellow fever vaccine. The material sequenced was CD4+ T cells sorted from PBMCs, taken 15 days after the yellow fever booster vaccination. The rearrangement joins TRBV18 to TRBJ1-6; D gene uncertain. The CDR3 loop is CASSPGLSAGTPLHF. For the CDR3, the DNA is TGTGCCAGCTCACCAGGGTTATCTGCGGGGACACCCCTCCACTTT.